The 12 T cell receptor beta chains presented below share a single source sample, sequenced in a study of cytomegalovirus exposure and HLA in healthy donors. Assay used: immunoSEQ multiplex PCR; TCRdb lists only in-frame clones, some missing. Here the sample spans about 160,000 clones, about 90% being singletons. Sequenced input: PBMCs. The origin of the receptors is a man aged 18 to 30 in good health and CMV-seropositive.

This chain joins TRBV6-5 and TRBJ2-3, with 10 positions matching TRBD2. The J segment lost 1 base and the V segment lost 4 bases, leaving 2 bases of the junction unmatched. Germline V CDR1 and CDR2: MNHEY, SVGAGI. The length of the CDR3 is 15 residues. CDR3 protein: CASSFLAGGTDTQYF. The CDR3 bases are TGTGCCAGCAGTTTCCTAGCGGGAGGCACAGATACGCAGTATTTT.

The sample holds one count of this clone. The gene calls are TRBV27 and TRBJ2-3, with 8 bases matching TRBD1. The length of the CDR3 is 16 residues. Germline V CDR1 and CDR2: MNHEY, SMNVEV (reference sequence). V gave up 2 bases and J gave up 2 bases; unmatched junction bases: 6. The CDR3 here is CASSLQPGGPTDTQYF. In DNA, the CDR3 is TGTGCCAGCAGTTTACAGCCAGGGGGCCCCACAGATACGCAGTATTTT.

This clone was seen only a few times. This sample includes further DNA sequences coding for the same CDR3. The CDR3 nucleotides read TGTGCCAGCTCACCGTCGACAGGGAGCCCTTACGAGCAGTACTTC. It specifies CASSPSTGSPYEQYF. This chain joins TRBV18 and TRBJ2-7; 7 bases align to TRBD1. The trim removed 3 bases at V and 4 bases at J, leaving 9 bases unmatched. The CDR3 contains 15 residues. CDR1 KGHSH and CDR2 LQKENI come from the germline V gene.

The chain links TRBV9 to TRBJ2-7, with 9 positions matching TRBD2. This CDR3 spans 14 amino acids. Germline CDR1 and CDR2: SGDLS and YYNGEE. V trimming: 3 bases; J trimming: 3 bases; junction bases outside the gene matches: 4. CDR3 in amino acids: CASSAGTSSYEQYF. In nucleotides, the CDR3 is TGTGCCAGCAGCGCCGGGACTAGCAGCTACGAGCAGTACTTC.

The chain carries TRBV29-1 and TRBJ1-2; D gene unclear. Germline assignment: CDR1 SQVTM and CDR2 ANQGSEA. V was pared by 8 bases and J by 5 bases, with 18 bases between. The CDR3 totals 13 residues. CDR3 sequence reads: CSCGLVGSYGYTF. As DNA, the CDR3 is TGCAGCTGCGGGTTGGTTGGGAGTTATGGCTACACCTTC.

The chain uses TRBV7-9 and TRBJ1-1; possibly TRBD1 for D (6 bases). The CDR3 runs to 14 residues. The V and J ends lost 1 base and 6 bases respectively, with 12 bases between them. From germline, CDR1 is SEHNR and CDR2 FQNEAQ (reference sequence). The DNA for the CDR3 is TGTGCCAGCAGCTTAGAAACAGGGAAGGCTGAAGCTTTCTTT. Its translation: CASSLETGKAEAFF.

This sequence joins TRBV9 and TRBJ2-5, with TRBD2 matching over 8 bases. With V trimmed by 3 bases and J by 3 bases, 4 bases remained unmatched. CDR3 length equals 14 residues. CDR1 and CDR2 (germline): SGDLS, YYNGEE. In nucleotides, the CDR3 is TGTGCCAGCAGCGCGCGAGCGGGAGAAGAGACCCAGTACTTC. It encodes CASSARAGEETQYF.

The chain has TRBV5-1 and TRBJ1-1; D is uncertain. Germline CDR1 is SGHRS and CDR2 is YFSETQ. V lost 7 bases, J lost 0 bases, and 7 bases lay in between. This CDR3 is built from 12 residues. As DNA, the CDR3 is TGCGCCAGCTGGGAGGTGAACACTGAAGCTTTCTTT. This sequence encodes CASWEVNTEAFF.

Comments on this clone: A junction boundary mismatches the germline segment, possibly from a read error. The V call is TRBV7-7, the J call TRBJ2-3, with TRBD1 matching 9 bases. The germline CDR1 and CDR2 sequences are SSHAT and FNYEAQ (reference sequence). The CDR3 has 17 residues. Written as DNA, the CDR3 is TGTGCTAGCAGCTTAGGCCCACCGGGACAGGGAACAGATACGCAGTATTTT. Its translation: CASSLGPPGQGTDTQYF.

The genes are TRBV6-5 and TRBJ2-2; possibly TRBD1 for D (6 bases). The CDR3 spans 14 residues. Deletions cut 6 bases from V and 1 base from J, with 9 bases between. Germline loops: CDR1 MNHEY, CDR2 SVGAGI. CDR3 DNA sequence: TGTGCCAGCAGCAGGACAGTGAACACCGGGGAGCTGTTTTTT. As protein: CASSRTVNTGELFF.

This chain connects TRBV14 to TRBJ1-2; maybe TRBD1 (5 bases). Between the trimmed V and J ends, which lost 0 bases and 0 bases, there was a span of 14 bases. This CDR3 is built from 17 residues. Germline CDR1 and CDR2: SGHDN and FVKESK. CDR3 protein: CASSQDWTGESNYGYTF. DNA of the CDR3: TGTGCCAGCAGCCAAGACTGGACGGGGGAATCTAACTATGGCTACACCTTC.

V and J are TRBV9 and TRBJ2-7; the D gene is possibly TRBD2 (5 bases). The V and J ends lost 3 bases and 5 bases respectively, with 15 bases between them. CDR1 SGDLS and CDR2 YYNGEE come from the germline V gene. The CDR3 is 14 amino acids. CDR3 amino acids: CASSAGVTGNEQYF. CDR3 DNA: TGTGCCAGCAGCGCCGGGGTGACGGGAAACGAGCAGTACTTC. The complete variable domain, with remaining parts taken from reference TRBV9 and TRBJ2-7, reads DSGVTQTPKHLITATGQRVTLRCSPRSGDLSVYWYQQSLDQGLQFLIQYYNGEERAKGNILERFSAQQFPDLHSELNLSSLELGDSALYFCASSAGVTGNEQYFGPGTRLTVT.